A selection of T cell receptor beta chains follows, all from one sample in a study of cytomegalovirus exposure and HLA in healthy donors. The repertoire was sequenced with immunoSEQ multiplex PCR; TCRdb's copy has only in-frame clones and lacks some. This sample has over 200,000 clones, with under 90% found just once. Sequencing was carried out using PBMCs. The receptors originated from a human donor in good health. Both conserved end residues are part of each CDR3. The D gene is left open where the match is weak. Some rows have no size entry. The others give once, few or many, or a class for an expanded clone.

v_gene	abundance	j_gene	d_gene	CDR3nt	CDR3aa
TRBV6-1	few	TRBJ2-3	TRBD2	TGTGCCAGTCTGACTAGCGGCATTCCGGATACGCAGTATTTT	CASLTSGIPDTQYF
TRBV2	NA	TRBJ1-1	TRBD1	TGTGCCAGCAGTATAACAGGGGTTGGGGGCACTGAAGCTTTCTTT	CASSITGVGGTEAFF
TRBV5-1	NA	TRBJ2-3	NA	TGCGCCAGCAGGTACACAGATACGCAGTATTTT	CASRYTDTQYF
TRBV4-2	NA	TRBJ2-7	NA	TGTGCCAGCAGCCAAGATTTTTCGCGCCGGGGGAGGCCGTGGTACGAGCAGTACTTC	CASSQDFSRRGRPWYEQYF
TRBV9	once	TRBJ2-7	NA	TGTGCCAGCAGCCCTAGCGGGACAGGGGCCTACGAGCAGTACTTC	CASSPSGTGAYEQYF
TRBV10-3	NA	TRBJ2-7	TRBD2	TGTGCCATCAGTGAGACTAGCGTCTCCTACGAGCAGTACTTC	CAISETSVSYEQYF
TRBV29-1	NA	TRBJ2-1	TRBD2	TGCAGCGTTGAGGGGACTAGCGGGTGGCCTAGCTCCTACAATGAGCAGTTCTTC	CSVEGTSGWPSSYNEQFF
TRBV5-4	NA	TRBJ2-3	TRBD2	TGTGCCAGCAGCTGGCGGGGGGGTAGCGGAACCACAGATACGCAGTATTTT	CASSWRGGSGTTDTQYF
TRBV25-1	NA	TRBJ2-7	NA	TGTGCCAGCAGTGATTTCGGGCGAGGGCCATCTTACGAGCAGTACTTC	CASSDFGRGPSYEQYF
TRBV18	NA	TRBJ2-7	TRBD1	TGTGCCAGCTCACCACAGGCCGCGCAGGGGGCCTACGAGCAGTACTTC	CASSPQAAQGAYEQYF
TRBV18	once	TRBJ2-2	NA	TGTGCCAGCTCACCATTTACAGGAGACACCGGGGAGCTGTTTTTT	CASSPFTGDTGELFF
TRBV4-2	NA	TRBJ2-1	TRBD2	TGTGCCAGCAGCCAAGGACTAGCGGGTGACTATGAGCAGTTCTTC	CASSQGLAGDYEQFF
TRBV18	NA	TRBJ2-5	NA	TGTGCCAGCTCACCGGAGTACCAAGAGACCCAGTACTTC	CASSPEYQETQYF
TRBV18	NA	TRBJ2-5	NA	TGTGCCAGCTCATTATTCAGGGAAGAGACCCAGTACTTC	CASSLFREETQYF
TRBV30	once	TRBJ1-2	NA	TGTGCCTGGAGTGTACTGGGCAAATCTACGGGCTACACCTTC	CAWSVLGKSTGYTF
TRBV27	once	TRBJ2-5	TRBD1	TGTGCCAGCAGTTTCGGGACAGGGCCAGGAGAGACCCAGTACTTC	CASSFGTGPGETQYF
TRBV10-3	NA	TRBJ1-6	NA	TGTGCCATCAGTGAGTCACAGGGTCGTTCGTCACCCCTCCACTTT	CAISESQGRSSPLHF
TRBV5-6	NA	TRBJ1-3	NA	TGTGCCAGCAGCGTAGAAACAGGGTCTGGAAACACCATATATTTT	CASSVETGSGNTIYF
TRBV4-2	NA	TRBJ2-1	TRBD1	TGTGCCAGCAGCCAACCAGACAGGGATAGCAATGAGCAGTTCTTC	CASSQPDRDSNEQFF
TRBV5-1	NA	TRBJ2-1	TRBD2	TGCGCCAGCAGCTGGCTAGCGGGAGGAGCCTACAATGAGCAGTTCTTC	CASSWLAGGAYNEQFF
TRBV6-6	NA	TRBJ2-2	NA	TGTGCCAGCAGTCCCCGGAACACCGGGGAGCTGTTTTTT	CASSPRNTGELFF
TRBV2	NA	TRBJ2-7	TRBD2	TGTGCCAGCCTAGCCCTAGCGGGGATTTACGAGCAGTACTTC	CASLALAGIYEQYF
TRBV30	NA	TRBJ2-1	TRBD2	TGTGCCTGGCGCTGGACTAGCGAGATTTACAATGAGCAGTTCTTC	CAWRWTSEIYNEQFF
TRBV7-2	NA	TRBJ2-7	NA	TGTGCCAGCAGCTTACTAGGTCGTCAGTACGAGCAGTACTTC	CASSLLGRQYEQYF
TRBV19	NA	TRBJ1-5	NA	TGTGCCAGTAGTCCCGGACTTAATCAGCCCCAGCATTTT	CASSPGLNQPQHF
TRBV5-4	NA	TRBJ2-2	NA	TGTGCCAGCAGCTTGGGCCAGGTGAACACCGGGGAGCTGTTTTTT	CASSLGQVNTGELFF
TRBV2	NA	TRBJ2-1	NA	TGTGCCAGCAGTGAGAGAGGTGAGCAGTTCTTC	CASSERGEQFF
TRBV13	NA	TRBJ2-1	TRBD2	TGTGCCAGCAGCAGTACTAGCGGGGCCCTCTCCTACAATGAGCAGTTCTTC	CASSSTSGALSYNEQFF
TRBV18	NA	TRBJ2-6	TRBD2	TGTGCCAGCCCTCACCACAAAGCGGGGCCTGGGGCCAACGTCCTGACTTTC	CASPHHKAGPGANVLTF
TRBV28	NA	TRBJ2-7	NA	TGTGCCAGCAGGTTCCCCAGCGTCTACGAGCAGTACTTC	CASRFPSVYEQYF
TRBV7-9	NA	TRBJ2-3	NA	TGTGCCAGCAGCCTCCCGGACTACGCAGATACGCAGTATTTT	CASSLPDYADTQYF
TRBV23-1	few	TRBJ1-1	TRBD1	TGCGCCAGCAGTTTTATAACAGGGGGCGCGAACACTGAAGCTTTCTTT	CASSFITGGANTEAFF
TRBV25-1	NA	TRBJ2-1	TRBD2	TGTGCCAGCAGTGAACCCCGGGGCGGGAGGGCAGGGGAACAGTTCTTC	CASSEPRGGRAGEQFF
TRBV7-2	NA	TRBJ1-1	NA	TGTGCCAGCAGCTTACGGCGGGGTGCTGAAGCTTTCTTT	CASSLRRGAEAFF
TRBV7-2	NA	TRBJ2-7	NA	TGTGCCAGCAGCCAGGACAGCCACTCCTACGAGCAGTACTTC	CASSQDSHSYEQYF
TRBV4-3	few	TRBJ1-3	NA	TGCGCCAGCAGCCTACAGACAGCAGACTCTGGAAACACCATATATTTT	CASSLQTADSGNTIYF
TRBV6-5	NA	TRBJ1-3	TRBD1	TGTGCCAGCAGTACGGGACAGGGGATGAGAAACACCATATATTTT	CASSTGQGMRNTIYF
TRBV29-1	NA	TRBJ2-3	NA	TGCAGCGTTGAAATCTCGGGGAACACAGATACGCAGTATTTT	CSVEISGNTDTQYF
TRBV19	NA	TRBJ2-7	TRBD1	TGTGCCAGTAGTCTGTCAGGGGGTTGGTACGAGCAGTACTTC	CASSLSGGWYEQYF
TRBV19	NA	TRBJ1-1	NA	TGTGCCAGTAGTTACCGGGACACTGAAGCTTTCTTT	CASSYRDTEAFF
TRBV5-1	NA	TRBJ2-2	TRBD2	TGCGCCAGCAGATCTCCGGGACTAGCAATCACCGGGGAGCTGTTTTTT	CASRSPGLAITGELFF
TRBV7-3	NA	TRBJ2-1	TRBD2	TGTGCCAGCAGCCCGCGGAATAGCGGGAACCACAATGAGCAGTTCTTC	CASSPRNSGNHNEQFF
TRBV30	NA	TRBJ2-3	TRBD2	TGTGCCTGGAATATCCTAGCGGGTTTAGATACGCAGTATTTT	CAWNILAGLDTQYF
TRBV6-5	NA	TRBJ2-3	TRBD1	TGTGCCAGCAGTTGGACAGGTCGCACAGATACGCAGTATTTT	CASSWTGRTDTQYF
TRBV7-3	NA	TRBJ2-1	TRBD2	TGTGCCAGCAGCCCGGAACTAGCGGGGGGCAATGAGCAGTTCTTC	CASSPELAGGNEQFF
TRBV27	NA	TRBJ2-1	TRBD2	TGTGCCAGCAGGCCAGGACTAGCGGGAGGTTTACAGAATGAGCAGTTCTTC	CASRPGLAGGLQNEQFF
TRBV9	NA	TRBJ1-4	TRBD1	TGTGCCAGCAGCGTCGGGACAGCTAATGAAAAACTGTTTTTT	CASSVGTANEKLFF
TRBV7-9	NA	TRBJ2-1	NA	TGTGCCAGCAGCTTAGTACTAGCTAGGTTCAATGAGCAGTTCTTC	CASSLVLARFNEQFF
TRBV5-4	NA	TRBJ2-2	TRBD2	TGTGCCAGCAGCTCGGGACTAGCGGGAGACGGGGAGCTGTTTTTT	CASSSGLAGDGELFF
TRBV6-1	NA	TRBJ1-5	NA	TGTGCCAGCAGTGAGTCGGGAGGAAGCAATCAGCCCCAGCATTTT	CASSESGGSNQPQHF
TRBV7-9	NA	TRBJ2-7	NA	TGTGCCAGCAGCTTAGCGTCCGGGACAACCACCTACGAGCAGTACTTC	CASSLASGTTTYEQYF
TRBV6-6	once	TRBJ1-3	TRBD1	TGTGCCAGCAGCCCGGACAGGGACGGAAACACCATATATTTT	CASSPDRDGNTIYF
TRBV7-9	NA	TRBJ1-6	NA	TGTGCCAGCAGCCACAAGGACACGGGGGGCCCTTCACCCCTCCACTTT	CASSHKDTGGPSPLHF
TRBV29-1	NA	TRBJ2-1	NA	TGCAGCGTCCAGGGGACCTCCTACAATGAGCAGTTCTTC	CSVQGTSYNEQFF
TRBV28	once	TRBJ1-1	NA	TGTGCCAGCAGTTCCGTGACAGGGAACACTGAAGCTTTCTTT	CASSSVTGNTEAFF
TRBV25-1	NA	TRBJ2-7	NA	TGTGCCAGCAGTGAAACCCGGGACTCCAACCGGGGTGACGAGCAGTACTTC	CASSETRDSNRGDEQYF